Below are 27 T cell receptor beta chains sequenced from a single sample in a study of identical twins. TCRdb itself ran the 5' RACE reads through MiXCR, one entry per CDR3 protein. The data contain approximately 470,000 distinct CDR3 sequences, 14% of them singletons. This sample was shared with a second study, whose subject was yellow fever vaccine responses in identical twins.

The sample comprised CD4+ T cells sorted from blood. The receptors here all came from a woman younger than 30 in good health.

This clonotype was observed a few times. This chain joins TRBV29-1 and TRBJ2-1; possible D gene TRBD1, 5 bases. Germline V lookup: CDR1 SQVTM, CDR2 ANQGSEA. The CDR3 has 12 amino acids. V gave up 4 bases and J gave up 3 bases, with 7 bases separating them. CDR3 DNA sequence: TGCAGCGTTGGACAGATCTACAATGAGCAGTTCTTC. Translation: CSVGQIYNEQFF.

This clonotype was picked up a small number of times. This sequence joins TRBV6-1 and TRBJ2-1, with 16 bases that match TRBD2. Looked up from germline, CDR1 is MNHNS and CDR2 is SASEGT. Trimming at V came to 4 bases and at J to 9 bases, leaving 6 bases not matched to a gene. The CDR3 runs to 16 residues. CDR3 residues: CASSGGLAGGIVEQFF. The CDR3 DNA reads as TGTGCCAGCAGTGGGGGACTAGCGGGAGGGATTGTTGAGCAGTTCTTC.

The V and J genes are TRBV12-3 or TRBV12-4 and TRBJ1-1; D gene unclear. The CDR3 length is 14 residues. V gave up 2 bases and J gave up 3 bases, with 10 bases separating them. CDR3 nucleotides: TGTGCCAGCAGTTTAATCGCCCGGGACACTGAAGCTTTCTTT. Its translation is CASSLIARDTEAFF.

The chain uses TRBV20-1 and TRBJ2-3; maybe TRBD2 (6 bases). Germline V gene lookup returns CDR1 DFQATT and CDR2 SNEGSKA (reference sequence). Trimming cost V 4 bases and J 0 bases, with 17 bases left between them. This CDR3 is built from 16 residues. CDR3 loop: CSAIPQRVTSTDTQYF. DNA of the CDR3: TGCAGTGCTATCCCCCAGCGGGTAACTAGCACAGATACGCAGTATTTT.

This clonotype has a handful of counts. The genes are TRBV5-1 and TRBJ2-7, with a tentative D call TRBD2 (6 bases). Per germline, CDR1 SGHRS and CDR2 YFSETQ. CDR3 size: 14 residues. Trimming took off 5 bases at V and 2 bases at J, with 14 bases between the two ends. The DNA of the CDR3 is TGCGCCAGCAGGGCGGGGTCCGGGACCTACGAGCAGTACTTC. It translates to CASRAGSGTYEQYF.

The table lists this clonotype with many counts. CDR3 bases: TGTGCCAGCAGCGTAGTGGCTAGCGGGGGGCAAGAGACCCAGTACTTC. The encoded protein is CASSVVASGGQETQYF. The chain couples TRBV9 to TRBJ2-5; 11 positions agree with TRBD2. The germline gives CDR1 SGDLS, CDR2 YYNGEE. The CDR3 runs 16 residues. The V and J ends lost 0 bases and 2 bases, in that order; junction bases with no gene match: 3.

The rearrangement joins TRBV7-2 to TRBJ1-1; D is ambiguous. V gave up 2 bases and J gave up 7 bases, with 5 bases separating them. Germline assignment: CDR1 SGHTA and CDR2 FQGNSA. This CDR3 is 11 amino acids long. The CDR3 region is CASSLHNEAFF. The CDR3 DNA reads as TGTGCCAGCAGCTTACATAATGAAGCTTTCTTT.

The DNA for the CDR3 is TGTGCCAGCAGCCCTAGTAGGGATACGCAGTATTTT. It encodes CASSPSRDTQYF. The gene calls are TRBV28 and TRBJ2-3; D is uncertain. The CDR3 extends over 12 amino acids. CDR1 MDHEN and CDR2 SYDVKM come from the germline V gene. V dropped 6 bases and J dropped 6 bases, with 10 bases sitting between them. The full variable domain, in which reference TRBV28 and TRBJ2-3 provide the parts outside the CDR3, is DVKVTQSSRYLVKRTGEKVFLECVQDMDHENMFWYRQDPGLGLRLIYFSYDVKMKEKGDIPEGYSVSREKKERFSLILESASTNQTSMYLCASSPSRDTQYFGPGTRLTVL.

This clonotype was observed a few times. The chain joins TRBV2 to TRBJ2-2, with D maybe TRBD2 (5 bases). This CDR3 contains 15 residues. V was pared by 4 bases and J by 8 bases, with 17 bases between. Germline CDR1 reads SNHLY; CDR2 reads FYNNEI. CDR3: CASSGIAPTPGELFF. The CDR3 nucleotides read TGTGCCAGCAGTGGGATAGCGCCAACACCGGGGGAGCTGTTTTTT.

The chain has TRBV2 and TRBJ2-7, with D maybe TRBD1 (6 bases). The length of the CDR3 is 11 residues. V lost 6 bases and J lost 8, with 11 bases in between. Looked up from germline, CDR1 is SNHLY and CDR2 is FYNNEI. This CDR3 reads CASSPTGKQYF. The CDR3 region has the DNA TGTGCCAGCAGCCCGACAGGAAAGCAGTACTTC.

This clonotype was detected a few times. The rearrangement links TRBV14 to TRBJ2-5; 7 bases map to TRBD1. The germline V gene encodes CDR1 SGHDN and CDR2 FVKESK. This CDR3 has 15 residues. V shed 4 bases, J shed 5 bases, and the junction held 10 bases outside the gene matches. CDR3 bases: TGTGCCAGCAGCCCCAAGGGACAGTTCGCTGAGACCCAGTACTTC. Translated, it gives CASSPKGQFAETQYF.

This clonotype was seen a few times. The chain recombines TRBV5-1 with TRBJ2-1, with 10 bases fitting TRBD2. The V gene's germline CDR1 is SGHRS and CDR2 YFSETQ. With 0 bases clipped from V and 11 bases from J, the junction kept 5 bases outside the gene matches. This CDR3 has 14 amino acids. CDR3 nucleotides: TGCGCCAGCAGCTTGGTGGCTAGCGGGGGTCAGCAGTTCTTC. It specifies CASSLVASGGQQFF.

This clonotype was recorded many times. The chain carries TRBV4-2 and TRBJ2-1; 14 nucleotides align to TRBD2. The CDR3 length is 16 residues. Trimming cost V 5 bases and J 7 bases; bases outside gene matches: 7. Germline loops: CDR1 LGHNA, CDR2 YNFKEQ. CDR3 nucleotides: TGTGCCAGCAGCTCTACTGGGACTAGCGGGAGAAATGAGCAGTTCTTC. The encoded protein is CASSSTGTSGRNEQFF.

This clonotype showed up many times. This rearrangement joins TRBV10-2 to TRBJ2-7; tentative D call: TRBD2 (6 bases). V lost 6 bases and J lost 3, with 9 bases in between. The length of the CDR3 is 12 residues. Germline V lookup: CDR1 WSHSY, CDR2 SAAADI. Here the CDR3 reads CASRGLDYEQYF. The CDR3 nucleotides are TGCGCCAGCAGGGGACTCGACTACGAGCAGTACTTC.

This clonotype was observed a few times. V and J are TRBV12-3 or TRBV12-4 and TRBJ1-5; D is unclear. This CDR3 has 15 amino acids. The V gene lost 1 base and the J gene lost 1 base, with 8 bases spanning the gap. CDR3 DNA sequence: TGTGCCAGCAGTTTAGGAGGTGAGAGCAATCAGCCCCAGCATTTT. Translating gives CASSLGGESNQPQHF.

This clonotype was seen many times. The J gene is TRBJ1-6, the V gene TRBV3-1; 7 bases are shared with TRBD1. The CDR3 contains 15 residues. V was pared by 4 bases and J by 7 bases, with 7 bases of the junction left unmatched. Per the germline V gene, CDR1 is LGHDT and CDR2 is YNNKEL (reference sequence). As DNA, the CDR3 is TGTGCCAGCAGCCGTGGACAGGTGGGGAATTCACCCCTCCACTTT. It yields the protein CASSRGQVGNSPLHF.

This clonotype has ten or more counts. The CDR3 DNA sequence: TGTGCCAGCAACTCCCCTATGGGGGAGGGCCGGGATCGGGATGAGCAGTTCTTC. Translation: CASNSPMGEGRDRDEQFF. The J gene is TRBJ2-1, the V gene TRBV6-2 or TRBV6-3, with 7 bases matching TRBD2. The CDR3 loop spans 18 amino acids. V dropped 7 bases and J dropped 8; count of bases not matched to a gene: 23. CDR1 MNHEY and CDR2 SVGEGT come from the germline V gene.

The V gene is TRBV5-6, the J gene TRBJ2-4; 8 bases map to TRBD2. The CDR3 consists of 16 residues. V lost 1 base to trimming and J lost 12 bases; unmatched junction nucleotides: 15. In germline, CDR1 is SGHDT, CDR2 YYEEEE. The CDR3 spells CASSLSRSGRERSQYF. In nucleotides, the CDR3 is TGTGCCAGCAGCTTGTCACGATCCGGGAGGGAACGAAGTCAGTACTTC.

The chain joins TRBV29-1 to TRBJ2-1, with unresolved D. Germline V gives CDR1 SQVTM, CDR2 ANQGSEA. V was shortened by 0 bases and J by 0 bases, with 12 bases between the two germline ends. There are 16 residues in the CDR3. The CDR3 protein is CSVEEVHSSSYNEQFF. The CDR3 DNA is TGCAGCGTTGAAGAGGTTCATTCCAGCTCCTACAATGAGCAGTTCTTC.

The chain carries TRBV18 and TRBJ2-5, with D perhaps TRBD1 (6 bases). V was pared by 0 bases and J by 0 bases, with 14 bases between. The CDR3 is made up of 17 amino acids. Germline-derived CDR1 and CDR2 are KGHSH and LQKENI. This CDR3 reads CASSPPGQSGYQETQYF. The CDR3 DNA follows: TGTGCCAGCTCACCACCGGGACAATCAGGGTACCAAGAGACCCAGTACTTC. The full variable domain, its missing parts supplied by reference TRBV18 and TRBJ2-5, is NAGVMQNPRHLVRRRGQEARLRCSPMKGHSHVYWYRQLPEEGLKFMVYLQKENIIDESGMPKERFSAEFPKEGPSILRIQQVVRGDSAAYFCASSPPGQSGYQETQYFGPGTRLLVL.

This clonotype came up a few times. CDR3 sequence: CASGFGANTGELFF. The CDR3 DNA follows: TGTGCTAGTGGTTTCGGGGCGAACACCGGGGAGCTGTTTTTT. The chain has TRBV12-5 and TRBJ2-2; possibly TRBD2 for D (5 bases). CDR3 length: 14 amino acids. The V end lost 3 bases, the J end lost 0 bases, and 5 bases lay between the germline ends. The germline gives CDR1 LGHNT, CDR2 FRNRAP.

This clonotype occurred a few times. The rearrangement uses TRBV15 and TRBJ2-2, with 9 bases identical to TRBD1. Unmatched junction bases numbered 7, after V lost 1 base and J lost 7 bases. In germline, CDR1 is LNHNV, CDR2 YYDKDF (reference sequence). The CDR3 is 16 amino acids. The CDR3 DNA reads as TGTGCCACCAGCAGAGGGGGGACAGGGTCCGTCGGGGAGCTGTTTTTT. Encoded protein: CATSRGGTGSVGELFF. Filled out from reference TRBV15 and TRBJ2-2, the complete variable domain reads DAMVIQNPRYQVTQFGKPVTLSCSQTLNHNVMYWYQQKSSQAPKLLFHYYDKDFNNEADTPDNFQSRRPNTSFCFLDIRSPGLGDTAMYLCATSRGGTGSVGELFFGEGSRLTVL.

The chain links TRBV11-3 to TRBJ2-7; 8 bases are shared with TRBD1. After removal of 4 bases from V and 5 bases from J, the junction contained 10 bases not matched to a gene. The CDR3 has 15 residues. Germline CDR1 is SGHNT and CDR2 is YENEEA. CDR3 DNA: TGTGCCAGCAGCTCAGGACAGGGTGGTAGCGACGAGCAGTACTTC. It encodes CASSSGQGGSDEQYF. Combining the CDR3 with reference TRBV11-3 and TRBJ2-7 gives the whole variable domain EAGVVQSPRYKIIEKKQPVAFWCNPISGHNTLYWYLQNLGQGPELLIRYENEEAVDDSQLPKDRFSAERLKGVDSTLKIQPAELGDSAVYLCASSSGQGGSDEQYFGPGTRLTVT.

The V call is TRBV5-1, the J call TRBJ2-1; 9 nucleotides line up with TRBD2. V shed 0 bases and J 0 bases; nucleotides not matched to a gene: 4. There are 17 residues in the CDR3. CDR1 is SGHRS, CDR2 YFSETQ, per germline. The CDR3 spells CASSLVRAGGSYNEQFF. DNA of the CDR3: TGCGCCAGCAGCTTGGTTCGAGCGGGGGGCTCCTACAATGAGCAGTTCTTC.

About this clonotype itself: Germline and junction disagree at one end, which may indicate a read error. The chain carries TRBV10-1 and TRBJ2-7, with D perhaps TRBD2 (5 bases). The length of the CDR3 is 13 residues. Germline lookup yields CDR1 WNHNN and CDR2 SYGVQD (reference sequence). The DNA for the CDR3 is TGCGCCACCAGTGGGAGCGGCGCCTACGAGCAGTACTTC. Translating gives CATSGSGAYEQYF.

This clonotype was found many times. V is TRBV5-1 and J is TRBJ2-7, with D unresolved. V was clipped by 7 bases and J by 2 bases, with 13 bases between them. Germline CDR1 reads SGHRS; CDR2 reads YFSETQ. This CDR3 is 13 amino acids long. The CDR3 spells CASGREAAYEQYF. DNA of the CDR3: TGCGCCAGCGGAAGGGAAGCCGCCTACGAGCAGTACTTC.

This clonotype has only a few counts. The V and J genes are TRBV20-1 and TRBJ2-5; TRBD1 agrees at 8 bases. The CDR3 totals 15 residues. Trimming cost V 6 bases and J 5 bases; bases outside gene matches: 14. Germline lookup yields CDR1 DFQATT and CDR2 SNEGSKA (reference sequence). CDR3 coding DNA: TGCAGTGCCACCCAAACAGGGGGTAAATCGGAGACCCAGTACTTC. It translates to CSATQTGGKSETQYF.